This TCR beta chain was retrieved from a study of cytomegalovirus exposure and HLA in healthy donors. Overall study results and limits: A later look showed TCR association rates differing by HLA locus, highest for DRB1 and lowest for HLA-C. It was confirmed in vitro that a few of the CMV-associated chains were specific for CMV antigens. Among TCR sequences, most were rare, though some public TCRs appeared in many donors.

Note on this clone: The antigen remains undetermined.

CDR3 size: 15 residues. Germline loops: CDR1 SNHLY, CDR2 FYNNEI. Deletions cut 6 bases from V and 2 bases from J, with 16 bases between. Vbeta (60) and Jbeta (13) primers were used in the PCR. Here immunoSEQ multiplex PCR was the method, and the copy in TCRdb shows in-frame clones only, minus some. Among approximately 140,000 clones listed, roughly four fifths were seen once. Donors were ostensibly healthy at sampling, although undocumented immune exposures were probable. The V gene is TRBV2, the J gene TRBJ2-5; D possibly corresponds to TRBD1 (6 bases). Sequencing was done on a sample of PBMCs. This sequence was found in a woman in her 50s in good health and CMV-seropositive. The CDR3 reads CASSKEQTGQETQYF. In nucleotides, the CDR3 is TGTGCCAGCAGCAAGGAGCAGACAGGACAAGAGACCCAGTACTTC.